The 28 T cell receptor beta chains below all came from one sample that was sequenced in a study of human T cells and chemical hapten exposure. Via MiXCR, TCRdb re-called the RACE reads, giving one row per CDR3 protein. Found here are approximately 70,000 distinct CDR3 sequences, about 9.1% of them singletons; the top ten hold 3% to 3.5%. Stated time point: patch test 1, 2 weeks after DPC sensitization. Treatment: therapeutic diphenylcyclopropenone sensitization with weekly scalp DPC. The input for sequencing was whole blood, taken in connection with sensitization to the hapten diphenylcyclopropenone (DPC). These receptors all come from a woman between 40 and 50 years old with alopecia areata. Some clones in this sample may be carry-over from other donors' samples.

This clonotype was seen a few times. The rearrangement joins TRBV4-1 to TRBJ1-5; TRBD1 might be the D (6 bases). Trimming cost V 1 base and J 7 bases, with 17 bases left between them. This CDR3 has 16 residues. Germline lookup yields CDR1 MGHRA and CDR2 YSYEKL. CDR3 sequence: CASSQGAGQAGQPQHF. As DNA, the CDR3 is TGCGCCAGCAGCCAAGGTGCGGGACAAGCAGGGCAGCCCCAGCATTTT.

This clonotype appeared a few times. The chain recombines TRBV7-2 with TRBJ2-5; D not certain. With 4 bases removed from V and 7 bases from J, the gap between germline ends came to 19 bases. This CDR3 region has 15 residues. The germline gives CDR1 SGHTA, CDR2 FQGNSA. CDR3 sequence (DNA): TGTGCCAGCAGCTCAGATCGGGCTCGCCCTGGGACCCAGTACTTC. Its translation: CASSSDRARPGTQYF.

This clonotype has just a few counts. The V call is TRBV20-1, the J call TRBJ1-2; D may be TRBD1 (6 bases). The CDR3 is 14 residues long. Germline CDR1 and CDR2: DFQATT and SNEGSKA (reference sequence). V lost 0 bases, J lost 8 bases, and 16 bases lay in between. CDR3 DNA sequence: TGCAGTGCTAGAGATCTGCTGGGGGCGGAGGGCTACACCTTC. Translating gives CSARDLLGAEGYTF.

This clonotype was seen ten or more times. This sequence joins TRBV18 and TRBJ1-2, with 8 bases identical to TRBD1. Per germline, CDR1 KGHSH and CDR2 LQKENI. J lost 2 bases, V lost 3 bases, and 8 bases had no gene match. This CDR3 is 16 amino acids long. The CDR3 protein is CASSPSYGQGNYGYTF. The CDR3 DNA is TGTGCCAGCTCACCTTCCTATGGACAGGGCAACTATGGCTACACCTTC.

This clonotype has at least ten counts. J is TRBJ2-2 and V is TRBV5-1, with a weak D call TRBD2 (6 bases). Germline CDR1 SGHRS, CDR2 YFSETQ. This CDR3 is built from 17 residues. Trimming left V 0 bases short and J 0 bases short, with 12 bases between. CDR3 bases: TGCGCCAGCAGCTTGGTTTTTGCGGGGTCGAACACCGGGGAGCTGTTTTTT. This sequence encodes CASSLVFAGSNTGELFF.

V gene TRBV3-1 combines with J gene TRBJ2-1, with TRBD2 matching over 9 bases. J was trimmed by 3 bases and V by 1 base; bases with no gene match: 7. Germline CDR1 LGHDT, CDR2 YNNKEL (reference sequence). The CDR3 spans 17 residues. CDR3 in DNA: TGTGCCAGCAGCCAAGTTGTAGCGGGGGCATACTACAATGAGCAGTTCTTC. Translated, it gives CASSQVVAGAYYNEQFF.

This clonotype turned up a few times. The rearrangement links TRBV18 to TRBJ2-7; 10 positions match TRBD1. Looked up from germline, CDR1 is KGHSH and CDR2 is LQKENI. This CDR3 is 15 amino acids long. J was trimmed by 3 bases and V by 3 bases; bases with no gene match: 5. The DNA of the CDR3 is TGTGCCAGCTCACCGGGGACAGGGGACGTCTACGAGCAGTACTTC. Translating it yields CASSPGTGDVYEQYF.

This clonotype was counted only a few times. This rearrangement joins TRBV27 to TRBJ2-5; 8 nucleotides line up with TRBD1. CDR3 length: 17 amino acids. The V gene end was trimmed by 5 bases and the J gene end by 1 base; junction bases not matched to a gene: 12. Per germline, CDR1 MNHEY and CDR2 SMNVEV (reference sequence). In DNA form, the CDR3 reads TGTGCCAGCAGTCTCTGGACAGGGTTGGGGAGCCAAGAGACCCAGTACTTC. This gives the protein CASSLWTGLGSQETQYF.

The table lists this clonotype with many counts. The chain couples TRBV24-1 to TRBJ2-3; either TRBD1 or TRBD2 may fit D (5 bases each). Germline CDR1 KGHDR, CDR2 SFDVKD. With 3 bases removed from V and 1 base from J, the gap between germline ends came to 10 bases. The CDR3 has 15 amino acids. CDR3 in amino acids: CATSDRGAGTDTQYF. The CDR3 bases are TGTGCCACCAGTGATCGGGGCGCGGGCACAGATACGCAGTATTTT.

This clonotype has ten or more counts. The rearrangement links TRBV7-2 to TRBJ2-5; D is uncertain. Trimming removed 5 bases from V and 4 bases from J, with 8 bases in between. This CDR3 contains 12 residues. CDR1 and CDR2 from the germline V gene are SGHTA and FQGNSA. The CDR3 is CASSREIETQYF. The CDR3 DNA reads as TGTGCCAGCAGCCGTGAAATAGAGACCCAGTACTTC.

This clonotype was seen ten or more times. J is TRBJ1-2 and V is TRBV20-1; D unclear. Germline V CDR1 and CDR2: DFQATT, SNEGSKA (reference sequence). Deletions cut 6 bases from V and 1 base from J, with 9 bases between. This CDR3 spans 12 amino acids. The CDR3: CSARHLNYGYTF. The DNA for the CDR3 is TGCAGTGCCAGACACCTTAACTATGGCTACACCTTC.

This clonotype has only a few counts. The rearrangement uses TRBV2 and TRBJ2-1; D is tentatively TRBD1 or TRBD2 (5 bases each). V was trimmed by 3 bases and J by 8 bases, leaving 17 bases between them. CDR1 is SNHLY, CDR2 FYNNEI, per germline. CDR3 length: 15 residues. The CDR3 loop is CASSDLGPGGYEQFF. In DNA, the CDR3 is TGTGCCAGCAGTGATTTGGGGCCTGGGGGTTATGAGCAGTTCTTC.

This clonotype came up many times. The chain couples TRBV9 to TRBJ2-5; D is perhaps TRBD1 (8 bases). The length of the CDR3 is 16 residues. From germline, CDR1 is SGDLS and CDR2 YYNGEE. V gave up 2 bases and J gave up 5 bases, with 19 bases separating them. The CDR3 reads CASSVGQGGEWETQYF. CDR3 sequence (DNA): TGTGCCAGCAGCGTCGGACAGGGAGGGGAATGGGAGACCCAGTACTTC.

The chain is built from TRBV11-2 and TRBJ2-2; 7 bases are shared with TRBD2. With 8 bases clipped from V and 3 bases from J, the junction kept 6 bases outside the gene matches. The CDR3 totals 14 residues. Germline V gives CDR1 SGHAT, CDR2 FQNNGV. CDR3 in DNA: TGTGCCAGCCGGAGAGGGAGGGACACCGGGGAGCTGTTTTTT. Its translation is CASRRGRDTGELFF. The variable domain in full, with the rest retrieved from reference TRBV11-2 and TRBJ2-2, is EAGVAQSPRYKIIEKRQSVAFWCNPISGHATLYWYQQILGQGPKLLIQFQNNGVVDDSQLPKDRFSAERLKGVDSTLKIQPAKLEDSAVYLCASRRGRDTGELFFGEGSRLTVL.

This clonotype has more than one count but fewer than ten. The chain couples TRBV12-3 or TRBV12-4 to TRBJ2-7; 10 bases match TRBD2. Trimming took 3 bases from V and 1 from J; bases not matched to a gene: 9. This CDR3 spans 17 amino acids. The DNA of the CDR3 is TGTGCCAGCAGTTTTGAGCGGGGGGGGCTGTCTTCCTACGAGCAGTACTTC. Amino acids: CASSFERGGLSSYEQYF.

In this sample, this clonotype turned up many times. The V gene is TRBV6-1, the J gene TRBJ1-5; a possible D gene is TRBD1 (5 bases). Trimming took off 3 bases at V and 5 bases at J, with 8 bases between the two ends. Germline V gives CDR1 MNHNS, CDR2 SASEGT. The CDR3 consists of 13 residues. CDR3 sequence: CASSETAHQPQHF. Written as DNA, the CDR3 is TGTGCCAGCAGTGAGACAGCCCATCAGCCCCAGCATTTT.

This clonotype has at least ten counts. This chain links TRBV4-3 with TRBJ2-5, with 7 nucleotides matching TRBD1. CDR1 LGHNA and CDR2 YSLEER come from the germline V gene. Losses at the gene ends were 4 bases for V and 1 base for J; bases not matched to a gene: 12. This CDR3 is built from 17 residues. The CDR3: CASSLSLIGTAQETQYF. The CDR3 DNA sequence: TGCGCCAGCAGCCTTTCCCTGATCGGGACAGCCCAAGAGACCCAGTACTTC.

In its sample, this clonotype was seen a few times. J is TRBJ1-2 and V is TRBV4-2, with 7 bases lining up with TRBD1. Germline assignment: CDR1 LGHNA and CDR2 YNFKEQ. V lost 1 base and J lost 7; bases outside the gene matches: 9. The CDR3 contains 15 residues. This CDR3 reads CASSQGPRGLSGYTF. The CDR3 nucleotides are TGTGCCAGCAGCCAAGGGCCAAGGGGGCTGAGTGGCTACACCTTC.

V gene TRBV3-1 combines with J gene TRBJ2-2; maybe TRBD1 (6 bases). The CDR3 has 16 amino acids. Trimming shortened V by 3 bases and J by 5 bases, and 16 bases separated the two germline ends. CDR1 and CDR2 (germline): LGHDT, YNNKEL (reference sequence). CDR3 DNA: TGTGCCAGCAGCCATACAAGGCTGGGGGCGACCGGGGAGCTGTTTTTT. This sequence encodes CASSHTRLGATGELFF. Filled out from reference TRBV3-1 and TRBJ2-2, the complete variable domain reads DTAVSQTPKYLVTQMGNDKSIKCEQNLGHDTMYWYKQDSKKFLKIMFSYNNKELIINETVPNRFSPKSPDKAHLNLHINSLELGDSAVYFCASSHTRLGATGELFFGEGSRLTVL.

This clonotype was detected only a few times. V is TRBV19 and J is TRBJ2-7; 7 nucleotides line up with TRBD1. V gave up 5 bases and J gave up 2 bases; unmatched junction bases: 6. Germline CDR1 is LNHDA and CDR2 is SQIVND (reference sequence). The CDR3 is 14 residues long. This CDR3 reads CASSATGIPYEQYF. The DNA of the CDR3 is TGTGCCAGTAGTGCGACAGGGATCCCCTACGAGCAGTACTTC.

In its sample, this clonotype was seen many times. V usage is TRBV24-1 and J usage is TRBJ1-5; 8 bases align to TRBD1. V was clipped by 4 bases and J by 7 bases; unmatched bases: 8. Germline loops: CDR1 KGHDR, CDR2 SFDVKD. The CDR3 totals 15 residues. CDR3 residues: CATSEAGGGGQPQHF. The CDR3 region has the DNA TGTGCCACCAGTGAAGCAGGGGGCGGCGGGCAGCCCCAGCATTTT.

Ten or more counts support this clonotype. The chain carries TRBV5-1 and TRBJ2-7; tentatively, D is TRBD1 (6 bases). The V end was cut by 4 bases, the J end by 5 bases, with 16 bases between. The germline gives CDR1 SGHRS, CDR2 YFSETQ. The CDR3 loop spans 14 amino acids. The CDR3 here is CASSATLQGHEQYF. The CDR3 bases are TGCGCCAGCAGCGCTACGTTACAGGGACACGAGCAGTACTTC.

V gene TRBV20-1 combines with J gene TRBJ1-5; the D is unclear. The germline V gene encodes CDR1 DFQATT and CDR2 SNEGSKA (reference sequence). V was shortened by 5 bases and J by 5 bases, with 13 bases between the two germline ends. There are 13 residues in the CDR3. The CDR3 region has the DNA TGCAGTGCTTCCCCGGAATACCATCAGCCCCAGCATTTT. It yields the protein CSASPEYHQPQHF.

This clonotype was seen many times. The chain joins TRBV19 to TRBJ2-2; D unclear. The V end was cut by 3 bases, the J end by 1 base, with 6 bases between. This CDR3 is built from 14 residues. Germline lookup yields CDR1 LNHDA and CDR2 SQIVND (reference sequence). The CDR3 nucleotides read TGTGCCAGTAGTATCGAGGAGAACACCGGGGAGCTGTTTTTT. It specifies CASSIEENTGELFF.

Many counts were recorded for this clonotype. This chain uses TRBV9 with TRBJ2-2; either TRBD1 or TRBD2 may supply D (5 bases each). Germline V gene lookup returns CDR1 SGDLS and CDR2 YYNGEE. The CDR3 runs to 13 residues. V was clipped by 2 bases and J by 6 bases, with 8 bases between them. CDR3 sequence reads: CASSVMGAGELFF. CDR3 DNA: TGTGCCAGCAGCGTCATGGGGGCCGGGGAGCTGTTTTTT.

This clonotype was seen many times. The chain carries TRBV27 and TRBJ2-6; no clear D gene. Trimming removed 5 bases from V and 0 bases from J, with 2 bases in between. CDR1 and CDR2 (germline): MNHEY, SMNVEV (reference sequence). CDR3 size: 13 residues. The CDR3 region has the DNA TGTGCCAGCAGTGTCTCTGGGGCCAACGTCCTGACTTTC. This sequence encodes CASSVSGANVLTF.

This clonotype was detected ten times or more. This rearrangement joins TRBV12-3 or TRBV12-4 to TRBJ1-1; perhaps TRBD1 as D (5 bases). The V gene lost 7 bases and the J gene lost 0 bases, with 18 bases spanning the gap. The length of the CDR3 is 16 residues. For the CDR3, the DNA is TGTGCCAGCACCCTGGGATCGGGGACGGTGAACACTGAAGCTTTCTTT. Its protein is CASTLGSGTVNTEAFF.

V usage is TRBV25-1 and J usage is TRBJ1-6, with no clear D. This CDR3 is built from 14 residues. The V and J ends lost 3 bases and 0 bases respectively, with 3 bases between them. Germline V CDR1 and CDR2: MGHDK, SYGVNS. The CDR3 DNA reads as TGTGCCAGCAGTGACAGCTCCTATAATTCACCCCTCCACTTT. Translation gives CASSDSSYNSPLHF.